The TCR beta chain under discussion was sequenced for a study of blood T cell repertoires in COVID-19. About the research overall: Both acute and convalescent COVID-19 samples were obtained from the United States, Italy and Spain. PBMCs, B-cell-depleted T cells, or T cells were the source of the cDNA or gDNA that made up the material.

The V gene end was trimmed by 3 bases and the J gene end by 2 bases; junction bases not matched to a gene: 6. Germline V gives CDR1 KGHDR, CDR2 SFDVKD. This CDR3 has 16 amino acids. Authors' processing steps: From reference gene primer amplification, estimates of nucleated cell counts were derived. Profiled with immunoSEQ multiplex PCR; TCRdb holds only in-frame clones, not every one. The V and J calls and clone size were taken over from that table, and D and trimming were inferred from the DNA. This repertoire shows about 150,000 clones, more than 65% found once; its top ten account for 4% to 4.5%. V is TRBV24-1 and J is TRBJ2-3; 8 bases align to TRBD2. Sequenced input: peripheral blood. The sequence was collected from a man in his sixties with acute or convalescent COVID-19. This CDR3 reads CATSDPSSGYTDTQYF. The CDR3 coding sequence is TGTGCCACCAGTGATCCCTCTAGCGGGTACACAGATACGCAGTATTTT.